This T cell receptor (beta chain) was retrieved from a study of beta chain features in type 1 diabetes. Germline CDR1 and CDR2: DFQATT and SNEGSKA (reference sequence). CDR3 size: 11 residues. Reverse transcribing all isolated RNA meant expressed TCRB transcripts were sequenced. The protocol was immunoSEQ multiplex PCR, while the TCRdb copy is restricted to in-frame clones and leaves out a portion. The sample carries approximately 400,000 clones, roughly 15% recorded once. V and J are TRBV20-1 and TRBJ2-3; D is possibly TRBD2 (5 bases). This sequence originates from a woman between 18 and 29 years old in good health. Sample: naive CD4+ T cells from blood. CDR3 in amino acids: CSLGSADTQYF. In DNA form, the CDR3 reads TGCAGCCTAGGGAGCGCAGATACGCAGTATTTT.